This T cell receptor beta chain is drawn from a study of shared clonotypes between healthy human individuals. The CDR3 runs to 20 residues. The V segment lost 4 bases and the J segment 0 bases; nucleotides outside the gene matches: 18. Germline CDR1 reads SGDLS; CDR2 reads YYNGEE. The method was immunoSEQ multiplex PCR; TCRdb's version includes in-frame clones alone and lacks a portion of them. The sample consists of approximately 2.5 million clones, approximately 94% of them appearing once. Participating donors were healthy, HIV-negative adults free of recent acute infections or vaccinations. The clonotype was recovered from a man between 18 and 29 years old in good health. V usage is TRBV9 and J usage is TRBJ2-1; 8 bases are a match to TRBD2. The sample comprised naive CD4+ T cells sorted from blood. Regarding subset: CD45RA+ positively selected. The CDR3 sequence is CASSYRLEAGDTSSYNEQFF. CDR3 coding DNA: TGTGCCAGCAGCTACCGACTAGAAGCGGGGGACACGAGCTCCTACAATGAGCAGTTCTTC.